One and the same sample provided the 9 T cell receptor beta chains below, sequenced in a study of CD8+ T cells in alopecia areata. Specified treatment: oral pan-JAK inhibitor, 5-10 mg twice daily. Reverse transcribed after extraction, RNA yielded cDNA as the sequencing template. Some clones are missing from TCRdb's copy, which holds only in-frame ones; the method was immunoSEQ multiplex PCR. Of tens of thousands of clones listed, about two thirds were seen once; the top ten hold around a sixth. Source: CD8+ T cells sorted from blood, taken between weeks 43 and 45, from a patient treated with tofacitinib. These receptors were collected from a human donor with alopecia areata.

The genes are TRBV4-3 and TRBJ1-2; D unclear. The CDR3 runs to 18 residues. The V end lost 0 bases, the J end lost 6 bases, and 23 bases lay between the germline ends. Germline V lookup: CDR1 LGHNA, CDR2 YSLEER. In nucleotides, the CDR3 is TGCGCCAGCAGCCAAGATCTTGGAACCGGGCTTTATAGAAATGGCTACACCTTC. Protein sequence: CASSQDLGTGLYRNGYTF.

This clone was observed a single time. The V call is TRBV7-8, the J call TRBJ2-2; 10 bases map to TRBD1. This CDR3 comprises 16 residues. CDR1 and CDR2 (germline): SGHVS, FQNEAQ. The junction had 7 bases not matched to a gene; V was cut back by 4 bases and J by 5 bases. CDR3 nucleotide sequence: TGTGCCAGCAGCTCGACAGGGGGCGAGTATACCGGGGAGCTGTTTTTT. Translating it yields CASSSTGGEYTGELFF.

The chain recombines TRBV15 with TRBJ2-5, with a tentative D call TRBD1 (5 bases). Per the germline V gene, CDR1 is LNHNV and CDR2 is YYDKDF (reference sequence). The CDR3 totals 14 residues. Trimming removed 3 bases at V and 1 base at J, with 9 bases between. The CDR3 sequence is CATSSRTIQETQYF. The CDR3 nucleotides are TGTGCCACCAGCAGTCGGACAATCCAAGAGACCCAGTACTTC. Together with reference TRBV15 and TRBJ2-5, the CDR3 gives the full variable domain: DAMVIQNPRYQVTQFGKPVTLSCSQTLNHNVMYWYQQKSSQAPKLLFHYYDKDFNNEADTPDNFQSRRPNTSFCFLDIRSPGLGDTAMYLCATSSRTIQETQYFGPGTRLLVL.

This CDR3 reads CASSDEGEGYGYTF. The DNA for the CDR3 is TGTGCCAGCAGTGATGAGGGGGAAGGTTATGGCTACACCTTC. J is TRBJ1-2 and V is TRBV25-1, with D tentatively TRBD1 (6 bases). Germline V gene sequence: CDR1 MGHDK, CDR2 SYGVNS. V was pared by 3 bases and J by 5 bases, with 13 bases between. This CDR3 comprises 14 residues.

This chain uses TRBV4-3 with TRBJ1-2; the match to TRBD1 covers 11 bases. Germline assignment: CDR1 LGHNA and CDR2 YSLEER. V gave up 3 bases and J gave up 6 bases; unmatched junction bases: 6. The CDR3 covers 15 residues. CDR3 protein: CASSHGQGAPNGYTF. The CDR3 region has the DNA TGCGCCAGCAGCCACGGACAGGGGGCGCCGAATGGCTACACCTTC.

This clone was counted between two and nine times. The rearrangement uses TRBV19 and TRBJ1-1, with no clear D. The CDR3 contains 11 residues. Per the germline V gene, CDR1 is LNHDA and CDR2 is SQIVND (reference sequence). This chain's CDR3 is CGSKGGTEAFF. CDR3 in DNA: TGTGGTTCTAAGGGAGGCACTGAAGCTTTCTTT.

The chain links TRBV23-1 to TRBJ1-5; D is uncertain. TRBV23-1 has ORF status, its function being uncertain. Trimming removed 4 bases at V and 0 bases at J, with 4 bases between. The CDR3 loop spans 13 amino acids. CDR3 nucleotide sequence: TGCGCCAGCAGTCTGCATAGCAATCAGCCCCAGCATTTT. This encodes CASSLHSNQPQHF.

This clone was observed a few times. The chain combines TRBV19 with TRBJ2-7; TRBD1 matches 10 bases. V lost 7 bases to trimming and J lost 5 bases; unmatched junction nucleotides: 8. The CDR3 spans 14 residues. CDR1 is LNHDA and CDR2 is SQIVND in the germline V gene (reference sequence). The CDR3 loop reads CASNMGTGVDEQYF. The CDR3, as DNA: TGTGCCAGTAACATGGGGACAGGGGTAGACGAGCAGTACTTC.

The rearrangement uses TRBV4-2 and TRBJ2-6; no clear D. The length of the CDR3 is 17 residues. Germline V gives CDR1 LGHNA, CDR2 YNFKEQ. V was trimmed by 0 bases and J by 0 bases, leaving 9 bases between them. Here the CDR3 reads CASSQEARSSGANVLTF. CDR3 bases: TGTGCCAGCAGCCAAGAAGCCCGGAGCTCTGGGGCCAACGTCCTGACTTTC.